This T cell receptor (beta chain) was obtained from a study of CD8+ T cells in alopecia areata. Reverse transcribed after extraction, RNA yielded cDNA as the sequencing template. Produced via immunoSEQ multiplex PCR; TCRdb's table is partial and in-frame only. The table has 180,000 or so clones, roughly 60% seen once. Whole-study results and caveats: Normal scalp showed lower clonality than lesional scalp, especially alopecia totalis/universalis.

The study team obtained lesional scalp punch biopsies and peripheral blood from alopecia areata patients. Worth noting for this clone: The antigen remains undetermined.

The CDR3 covers 13 residues. V shed 1 base and J shed 6 bases, with 11 bases lying between them. The V gene's germline CDR1 is GTSNPN and CDR2 SVGIG (reference sequence). The sequences come from CD4+ T cells sorted from blood, collected at week 0. The TCR was taken from a human donor with alopecia areata. This chain links TRBV30 with TRBJ2-3, with D maybe TRBD2 (7 bases). The CDR3 sequence: CAWSAGGKDTQYF. DNA of the CDR3: TGTGCCTGGAGTGCGGGGGGCAAGGATACGCAGTATTTT.